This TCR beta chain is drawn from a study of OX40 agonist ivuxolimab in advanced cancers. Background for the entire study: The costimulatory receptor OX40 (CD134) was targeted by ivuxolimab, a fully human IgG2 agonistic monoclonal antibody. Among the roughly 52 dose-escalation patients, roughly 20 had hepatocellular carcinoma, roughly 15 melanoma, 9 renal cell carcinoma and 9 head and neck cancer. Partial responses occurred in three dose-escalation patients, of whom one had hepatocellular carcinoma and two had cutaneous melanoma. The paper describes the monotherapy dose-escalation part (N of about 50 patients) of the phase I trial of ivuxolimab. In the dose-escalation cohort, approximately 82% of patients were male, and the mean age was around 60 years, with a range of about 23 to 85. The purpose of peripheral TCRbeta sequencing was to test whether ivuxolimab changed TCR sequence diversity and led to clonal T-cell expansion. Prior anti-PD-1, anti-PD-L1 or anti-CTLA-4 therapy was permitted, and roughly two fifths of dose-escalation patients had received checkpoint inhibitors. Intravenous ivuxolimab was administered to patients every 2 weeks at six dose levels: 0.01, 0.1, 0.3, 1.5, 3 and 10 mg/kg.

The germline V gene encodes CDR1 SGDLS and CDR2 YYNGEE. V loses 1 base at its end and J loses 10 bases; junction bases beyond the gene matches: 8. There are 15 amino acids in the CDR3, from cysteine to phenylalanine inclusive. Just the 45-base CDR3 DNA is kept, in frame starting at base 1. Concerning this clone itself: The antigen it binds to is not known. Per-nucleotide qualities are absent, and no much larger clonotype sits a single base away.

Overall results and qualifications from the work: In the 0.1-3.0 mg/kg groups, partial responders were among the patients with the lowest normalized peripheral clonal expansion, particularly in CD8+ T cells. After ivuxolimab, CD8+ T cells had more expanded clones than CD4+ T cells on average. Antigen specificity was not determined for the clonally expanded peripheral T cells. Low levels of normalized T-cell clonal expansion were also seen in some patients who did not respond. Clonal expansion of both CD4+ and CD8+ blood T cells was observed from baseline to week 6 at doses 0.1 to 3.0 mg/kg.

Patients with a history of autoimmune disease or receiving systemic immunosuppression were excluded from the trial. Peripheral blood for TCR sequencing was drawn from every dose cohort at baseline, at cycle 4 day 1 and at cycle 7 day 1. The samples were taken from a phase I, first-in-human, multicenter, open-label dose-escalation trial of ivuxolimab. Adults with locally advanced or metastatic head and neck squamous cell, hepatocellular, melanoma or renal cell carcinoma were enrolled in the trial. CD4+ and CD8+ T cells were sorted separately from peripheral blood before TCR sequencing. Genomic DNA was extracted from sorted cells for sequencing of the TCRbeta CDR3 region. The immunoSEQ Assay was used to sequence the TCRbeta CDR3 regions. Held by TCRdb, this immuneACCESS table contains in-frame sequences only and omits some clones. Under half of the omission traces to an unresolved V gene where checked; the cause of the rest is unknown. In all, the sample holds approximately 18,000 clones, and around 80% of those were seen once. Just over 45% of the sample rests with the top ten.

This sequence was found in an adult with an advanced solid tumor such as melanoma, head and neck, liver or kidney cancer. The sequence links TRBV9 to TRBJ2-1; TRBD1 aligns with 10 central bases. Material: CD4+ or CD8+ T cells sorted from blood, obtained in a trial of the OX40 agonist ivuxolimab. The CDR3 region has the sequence CASSVTGTGVVEQFF. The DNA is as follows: TGTGCCAGCAGCGTAACCGGGACAGGGGTCGTGGAGCAGTTCTTC. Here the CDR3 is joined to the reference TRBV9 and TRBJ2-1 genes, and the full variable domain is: DSGVTQTPKHLITATGQRVTLRCSPRSGDLSVYWYQQSLDQGLQFLIQYYNGEERAKGNILERFSAQQFPDLHSELNLSSLELGDSALYFCASSVTGTGVVEQFFGPGTRLTVL.